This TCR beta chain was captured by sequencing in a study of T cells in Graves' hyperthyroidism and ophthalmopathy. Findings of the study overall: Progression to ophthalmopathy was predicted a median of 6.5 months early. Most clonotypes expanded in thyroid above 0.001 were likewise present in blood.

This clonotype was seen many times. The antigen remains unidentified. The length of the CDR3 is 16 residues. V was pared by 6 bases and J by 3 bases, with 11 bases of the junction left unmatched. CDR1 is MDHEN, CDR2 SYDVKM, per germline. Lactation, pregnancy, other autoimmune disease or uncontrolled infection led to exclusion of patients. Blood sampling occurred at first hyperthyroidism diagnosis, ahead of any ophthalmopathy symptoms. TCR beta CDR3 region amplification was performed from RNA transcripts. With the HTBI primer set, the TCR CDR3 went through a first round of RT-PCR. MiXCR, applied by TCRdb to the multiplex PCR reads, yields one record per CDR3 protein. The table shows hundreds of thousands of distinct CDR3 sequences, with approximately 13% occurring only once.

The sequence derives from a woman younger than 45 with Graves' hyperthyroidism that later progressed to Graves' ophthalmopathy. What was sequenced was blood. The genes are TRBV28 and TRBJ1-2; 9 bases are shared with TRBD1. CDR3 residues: CASSQPWTGEDYGYTF. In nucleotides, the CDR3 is TGTGCCAGCAGCCAACCCTGGACAGGGGAGGACTATGGCTACACCTTC.